Described below is a single T cell receptor beta chain sequence and its context. Its antigen remains unidentified. No clone much larger than this one lies a single base away; base qualities are absent. TCRbeta CDR3 regions were amplified from genomic DNA using the immunoSEQ Assay, a bias-controlled multiplex PCR. From the authors' description of their analysis: Within the assay, amplification of reference gene primers was used to estimate how many nucleated cells each sample contained. To quantify the absolute abundance of each unique TCRbeta CDR3 rearrangement, sequence reads were collapsed and filtered. For each sample, productive Simpson clonality was calculated by taking the square root of Simpson's diversity index across productive rearrangements. Drawn from immuneACCESS, this table holds only the in-frame rearrangements with V and J called that TCRdb kept. Clones are partly lost; checked studies trace under half to an unresolved V gene and leave the rest unexplained. The D gene and trimming were derived from the DNA, and the V and J assignments and clone size from that table. The sample table shows approximately 40,000 clones, and approximately 90% are seen once. The ten largest clones represent around 21% of the sample.

These data are taken from a study of blood T cell repertoires in COVID-19 (dated by TCRdb to 2018 to 2020). In the study overall: The collaborator samples originated in the United States, Italy and Spain and spanned the acute and convalescent phases of COVID-19. The prospective study material was composed of cDNA or gDNA derived from T cells, B-cell-depleted T cells, or PBMCs. Deeply sampled blood TCRbeta repertoires from subjects exposed to, actively infected with, or recovered from COVID-19 were included in the dataset. A freely available public database, intended as a resource for researchers studying the immune response to SARS-CoV-2, is where the repertoires were released. Samples were obtained from the ongoing ImmuneRACE study (first 160 participants) and from over 1,000 subjects provided by 6 global collaborators. A de-identified subject ID, COVID-19 status, age in years and sex were almost always included in the sample metadata. HLA class I and class II types, where available, came from metadata supplied by the sample provider rather than from assay-based typing. Results and caveats for the whole study, not just this receptor: The quantity of clinical and demographic metadata differed by source and by participant and was supplied without curation.

Collaborating institutions collected whole blood in K2EDTA tubes following their own protocols. For TCRbeta analysis, collaborators shipped samples as frozen whole blood, isolated PBMCs, or DNA extracted from either of those sample types. The CDR3 starts with the cysteine, ends with the phenylalanine, and has 14 residues. Just CDR3 DNA is preserved here, 42 bases in frame from base 1. From a lookup of the germline V gene, CDR1 and CDR2 are SGHAT and FQNNGV. At the junction V is shortened by 1 base and J by 4 bases, with 11 bases in between. The V and J segments used are TRBV11-2 and TRBJ2-7; TRBD1 might be the D gene, on 5 matching bases. What was sequenced was peripheral blood. This receptor was obtained from a man aged 55 to 70 with acute or convalescent COVID-19. The DNA sequence is as follows: TGTGCCAGCAGCTTAGTATCAAGGGGATACGAGCAGTACTTC. It translates as CASSLVSRGYEQYF. Where the CDR3 stops, the reference TRBV11-2 and TRBJ2-7 genes take over; the full variable domain is EAGVAQSPRYKIIEKRQSVAFWCNPISGHATLYWYQQILGQGPKLLIQFQNNGVVDDSQLPKDRFSAERLKGVDSTLKIQPAKLEDSAVYLCASSLVSRGYEQYFGPGTRLTVT.